The 14 T cell receptor beta chains reported below all come from one sample, sequenced in a study of memory CD4+ T cells and cytomegalovirus serostatus. Profiling relied on immunoSEQ multiplex PCR, and the TCRdb table lists in-frame clones only, not all of them. The data contain some 73,000 clones, 75% to 85% of them singletons. The sort gate was single viable CD3+CD4+CD8-CD45RO+ cells for memory CD4+ T cells. Sequencing input: memory CD4+ T cells from blood. These receptors were taken from an adult in good health and CMV-seropositive.

The J gene is TRBJ2-3, the V gene TRBV7-6; D tentatively reads TRBD1 or TRBD2 (5 bases each). CDR3 length: 13 residues. Germline CDR1 reads SGHVS; CDR2 reads FNYEAQ. Trimming cost V 5 bases and J 6 bases, with 12 bases left between them. The CDR3 region has the DNA TGTGCCAGCAGCCCAAATGAGGGGGATACGCAGTATTTT. This sequence encodes CASSPNEGDTQYF.

This chain uses TRBV6-5 with TRBJ1-2; no reliable D call. The CDR3 runs 13 residues. The V end lost 2 bases, the J end lost 6 bases, and 10 bases lay between the germline ends. CDR1 is MNHEY and CDR2 is SVGAGI in the germline V gene. CDR3 sequence reads: CASSYSPRDGYTF. The CDR3 DNA sequence: TGTGCCAGCAGTTACAGTCCGCGGGATGGCTACACCTTC.

Details on this clone: Distinct nucleotide sequences in the sample also encode this CDR3. V usage is TRBV19 and J usage is TRBJ2-5, with D hard to call. CDR1 is LNHDA and CDR2 is SQIVND in the germline V gene (reference sequence). V was clipped by 4 bases and J by 1 base, with 1 base between them. The CDR3 runs 11 residues. CDR3 in DNA: TGTGCCAGTAGTACCCAAGAGACCCAGTACTTC. Protein: CASSTQETQYF.

Written as DNA, the CDR3 is TGTGCCAGCAGCTTAGTAGCGGGGGCCACCTACGAGCAGTACGTC. Translated: CASSLVAGATYEQYV. The chain has TRBV11-3 and TRBJ2-7; 9 bases line up with TRBD2. V was clipped by 1 base and J by 2 bases; unmatched bases: 3. The CDR3 totals 15 residues. Germline lookup yields CDR1 SGHNT and CDR2 YENEEA.

The rearrangement joins TRBV6-1 to TRBJ1-5; tentatively, D is TRBD1 (5 bases). CDR1 and CDR2 from the germline V gene are MNHNS and SASEGT. The germline V and J ends were trimmed by 8 bases and 5 bases, with 13 bases remaining between them. The CDR3 extends over 13 amino acids. CDR3 DNA sequence: TGTGCCAGCGGCCCGGGGGTGGATCAGCCCCAGCATTTT. Its translation is CASGPGVDQPQHF.

The J gene is TRBJ2-3, the V gene TRBV13; D gene uncertain. Germline CDR1 PRHDT, CDR2 FYEKMQ (reference sequence). Deletions cut 2 bases from V and 6 bases from J, with 6 bases between. This CDR3 spans 12 amino acids. The DNA of the CDR3 is TGTGCCAGCAGCTTACTCTCGGATACGCAGTATTTT. Translated, it gives CASSLLSDTQYF.

The chain combines TRBV2 with TRBJ1-1, with TRBD1 matching over 8 bases. The V gene end was trimmed by 7 bases and the J gene end by 5 bases; junction bases not matched to a gene: 9. This CDR3 has 14 residues. Per the germline V gene, CDR1 is SNHLY and CDR2 is FYNNEI. The CDR3, as DNA: TGTGCCAGCACCCCCCAGGGGGCGAGTACTGAAGCTTTCTTT. Its protein product is CASTPQGASTEAFF.

The chain has TRBV5-4 and TRBJ2-3, with 10 bases matching TRBD2. J was trimmed by 4 bases and V by 4 bases; bases with no gene match: 9. The CDR3 runs to 16 residues. Germline V gene lookup returns CDR1 SGHNT and CDR2 YYREEE (reference sequence). The CDR3 loop is CASSRSGGAVADTQYF. CDR3 in DNA: TGTGCCAGCAGCCGAAGCGGGGGGGCTGTCGCAGATACGCAGTATTTT.

This clone turned up a few times. This chain links TRBV6-6 with TRBJ1-2; the match to TRBD1 covers 9 bases. The CDR3 is 16 amino acids. From germline, CDR1 is MNHNY and CDR2 SVGAGI (reference sequence). V trimming: 8 bases; J trimming: 3 bases; junction bases outside the gene matches: 13. CDR3 loop: CASHKQRQGVYYGYTF. In nucleotides, the CDR3 is TGTGCCAGCCATAAGCAGAGACAGGGGGTCTACTATGGCTACACCTTC.

The chain links TRBV29-1 to TRBJ1-3; no clear D gene. The CDR3 length is 12 residues. V was shortened by 2 bases and J by 2 bases, with 4 bases between the two germline ends. Per the germline V gene, CDR1 is SQVTM and CDR2 is ANQGSEA. For the CDR3, the DNA is TGCAGCGTTGAAACAGCTGGAAACACCATATATTTT. It encodes CSVETAGNTIYF.

This clone has only one observation. Sequence at one end of the junction differs from germline and may be a read error. The gene calls are TRBV19 and TRBJ2-1, with 9 positions matching TRBD2. The CDR3 is made up of 11 amino acids. Germline-derived CDR1 and CDR2 are LNHDA and SQIVND (reference sequence). Here the CDR3 DNA reads TGTGCCAGTAGTCCCCGCGGGAGGGCACTCTTC. Residues: CASSPRGRALF. Full variable domain (rest looked up from reference TRBV19 and TRBJ2-1): DGGITQSPKYLFRKEGQNVTLSCEQNLNHDAMYWYRQDPGQGLRLIYYSQIVNDFQKGDIAEGYSVSREKKESFPLTVTSAQKNPTAFYLCASSPRGRALFGPGTRLTVL.

The V gene is TRBV2, the J gene TRBJ1-2; 10 bases are a match to TRBD1. This CDR3 region has 14 residues. With 4 bases clipped from V and 7 bases from J, the junction kept 6 bases outside the gene matches. Looked up from germline, CDR1 is SNHLY and CDR2 is FYNNEI. The CDR3 DNA sequence: TGTGCCAGCAGTGGACAGGGGGCGCGAGTTGGCTACACCTTC. The encoded protein is CASSGQGARVGYTF. The variable domain in full, with the rest retrieved from reference TRBV2 and TRBJ1-2, is EPEVTQTPSHQVTQMGQEVILRCVPISNHLYFYWYRQILGQKVEFLVSFYNNEISEKSEIFDDQFSVERPDGSNFTLKIRSTKLEDSAMYFCASSGQGARVGYTFGSGTRLTVV.

In this sample, this clone turned up once. This chain links TRBV4-3 with TRBJ1-4, with D uncertain. CDR1 is LGHNA and CDR2 is YSLEER in the germline V gene. V lost 4 bases to trimming and J lost 8 bases, with 17 bases between them. The CDR3 covers 15 residues. The CDR3 reads CASSLDPGPEEKLFF. For the CDR3, the DNA is TGCGCCAGCAGCCTAGACCCCGGGCCCGAGGAAAAACTGTTTTTT.

This chain joins TRBV5-1 and TRBJ1-3; no clear D gene. Deletions cut 3 bases from V and 4 bases from J, with 17 bases between. CDR3 length equals 16 residues. Germline V CDR1 and CDR2: SGHRS, YFSETQ. The CDR3 DNA reads as TGCGCCAGCAGCTCGGCGCCACTAGAGGTGGGAAACACCATATATTTT. Encoded protein: CASSSAPLEVGNTIYF.